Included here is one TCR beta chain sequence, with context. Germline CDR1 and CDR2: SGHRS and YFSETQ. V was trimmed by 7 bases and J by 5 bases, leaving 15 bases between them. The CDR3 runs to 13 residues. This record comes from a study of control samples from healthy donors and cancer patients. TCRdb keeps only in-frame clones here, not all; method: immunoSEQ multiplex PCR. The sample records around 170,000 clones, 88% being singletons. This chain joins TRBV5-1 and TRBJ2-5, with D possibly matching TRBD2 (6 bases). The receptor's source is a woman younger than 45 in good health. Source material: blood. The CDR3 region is CASRTGVGETQYF. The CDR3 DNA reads TGCGCCAGCCGCACGGGAGTGGGGGAGACCCAGTACTTC. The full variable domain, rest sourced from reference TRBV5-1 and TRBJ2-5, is KAGVTQTPRYLIKTRGQQVTLSCSPISGHRSVSWYQQTPGQGLQFLFEYFSETQRNKGNFPGRFSGRQFSNSRSEMNVSTLELGDSALYLCASRTGVGETQYFGPGTRLLVL.